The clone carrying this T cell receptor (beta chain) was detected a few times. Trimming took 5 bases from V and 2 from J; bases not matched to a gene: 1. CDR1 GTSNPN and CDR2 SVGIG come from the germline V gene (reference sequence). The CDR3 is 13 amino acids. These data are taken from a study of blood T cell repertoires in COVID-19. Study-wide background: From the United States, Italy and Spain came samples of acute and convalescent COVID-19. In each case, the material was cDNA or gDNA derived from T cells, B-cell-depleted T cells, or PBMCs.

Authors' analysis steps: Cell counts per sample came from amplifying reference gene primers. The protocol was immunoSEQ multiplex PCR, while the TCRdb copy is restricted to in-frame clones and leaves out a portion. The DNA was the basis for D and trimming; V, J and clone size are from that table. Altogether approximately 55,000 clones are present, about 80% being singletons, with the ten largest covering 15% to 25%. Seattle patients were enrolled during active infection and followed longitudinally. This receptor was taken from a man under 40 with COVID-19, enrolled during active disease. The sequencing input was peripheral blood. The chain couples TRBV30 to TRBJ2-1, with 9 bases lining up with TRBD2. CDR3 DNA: TGTGCCTGGCAGCGGGGGGCCTACAATGAGCAGTTCTTC. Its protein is CAWQRGAYNEQFF.